A single sample gave rise to the 15 T cell receptor beta chains below, sequenced in a study of long-term antiretroviral therapy in people with HIV. The assay, immunoSEQ v3.0, was run at survey level. Generated by immunoSEQ multiplex PCR, the TCRdb table keeps only in-frame clones and is missing some. The data hold approximately 39,000 clones, with 80% to 85% observed a single time. This specimen was unsorted PBMCs, taken 1.5 years after starting antiretroviral therapy. The source of these receptors is a man aged 18 to 30 with HIV.

The V call is TRBV28, the J call TRBJ1-5; D gene ambiguous. Germline V gene sequence: CDR1 MDHEN, CDR2 SYDVKM. Trimming cost V 8 bases and J 0 bases, with 23 bases left between them. This CDR3 region has 18 residues. The CDR3 bases are TGTGCCAGCGGTAATACGGGCAGAGATTTTTATAGCAATCAGCCCCAGCATTTT. This gives the protein CASGNTGRDFYSNQPQHF.

The chain joins TRBV27 to TRBJ2-1; 7 positions match TRBD1. The V gene's germline CDR1 is MNHEY and CDR2 SMNVEV (reference sequence). This CDR3 is built from 14 residues. Trimming cost V 6 bases and J 7 bases; bases outside gene matches: 9. CDR3 protein: CASSDRALGNEQFF. The DNA of the CDR3 is TGTGCCAGCAGCGACAGGGCCCTAGGGAATGAGCAGTTCTTC.

V gene TRBV9 combines with J gene TRBJ2-3; TRBD2 is a possible D gene (6 bases). The CDR3 is 17 residues long. Trimming removed 4 bases at V and 0 bases at J, with 18 bases between. CDR1 and CDR2 from the germline V gene are SGDLS and YYNGEE. The CDR3 nucleotides read TGTGCCAGCAGCCTACGGGACTTCACGACAAGCACAGATACGCAGTATTTT. Protein product: CASSLRDFTTSTDTQYF.

The chain combines TRBV4-1 with TRBJ1-5; D gene unclear. The CDR3 is made up of 15 amino acids. Germline V gene sequence: CDR1 MGHRA, CDR2 YSYEKL. With 1 base removed from V and 5 bases from J, the gap between germline ends came to 12 bases. Here the CDR3 DNA reads TGCGCCAGCAGCCAAGGCGTCCCTTCGGATCAGCCCCAGCATTTT. Its protein is CASSQGVPSDQPQHF.

The rearrangement joins TRBV11-2 to TRBJ2-7; D may correspond to TRBD1 or TRBD2 (5 bases each). The CDR3 is 13 residues long. Germline V lookup: CDR1 SGHAT, CDR2 FQNNGV. The V end lost 1 base, the J end lost 7 bases, and 11 bases lay between the germline ends. In DNA, the CDR3 is TGTGCCAGCAGCTTAGGGGGGATTTGGGAGCAGTACTTC. It yields the protein CASSLGGIWEQYF.

The CDR3 nucleotides are TGTGCCAGCAGCTTGGGGACAAATACGCAGTATTTT. Translated: CASSLGTNTQYF. The rearrangement joins TRBV11-2 to TRBJ2-3; D possibly corresponds to TRBD1 (6 bases). Germline V gene lookup returns CDR1 SGHAT and CDR2 FQNNGV. The CDR3 runs 12 residues. V gave up 3 bases and J gave up 7 bases, with 8 bases separating them.

The chain uses TRBV10-3 and TRBJ2-7, with TRBD1 matching 10 bases. This CDR3 comprises 14 residues. Germline CDR1 and CDR2: ENHRY and SYGVKD. With V trimmed by 7 bases and J by 2 bases, 5 bases remained unmatched. The CDR3 region has the DNA TGTGCCATCAACCCCGGGACAGGGGCCTACGAGCAGTACTTC. Protein: CAINPGTGAYEQYF.

The DNA of the CDR3 is TGTGCCAGCAGCTCCGGACTAAGTGCGAACACCGGGGAGCTGTTTTTT. It is translated as CASSSGLSANTGELFF. The chain employs TRBV7-6 and TRBJ2-2, with a weak D call TRBD2 (6 bases). With 4 bases removed from V and 0 bases from J, the gap between germline ends came to 12 bases. CDR1 and CDR2 (germline): SGHVS, FNYEAQ. The CDR3 runs 16 residues.

V and J are TRBV29-1 and TRBJ2-7, with a tentative D call TRBD1 (5 bases). V lost 5 bases and J 4 bases, leaving 12 bases between the germline ends. Germline CDR1 reads SQVTM; CDR2 reads ANQGSEA. The CDR3 loop spans 12 amino acids. CDR3: CSVKSKGYEQYF. CDR3 DNA sequence: TGCAGCGTTAAGTCTAAGGGGTACGAGCAGTACTTC.

This chain links TRBV6-6 with TRBJ2-7; D uncertain. Germline values: CDR1 MNHNY, CDR2 SVGAGI (reference sequence). Trimming pared 0 bases from V and 4 bases from J, leaving 7 bases between. The CDR3 contains 13 residues. The chain's CDR3 is CASSYSLDYEQYF. CDR3 DNA: TGTGCCAGCAGTTACTCGTTAGATTACGAGCAGTACTTC.

The chain carries TRBV29-1 and TRBJ1-4; 7 bases match TRBD1. Germline V gene sequence: CDR1 SQVTM, CDR2 ANQGSEA. V was clipped by 7 bases and J by 0 bases; unmatched bases: 5. This CDR3 comprises 14 residues. The CDR3 nucleotides read TGCAGCGCCCTTGACAGGGCAACTAATGAAAAACTGTTTTTT. It translates to CSALDRATNEKLFF. Complete variable domain (other parts from reference TRBV29-1 and TRBJ1-4): SAVISQKPSRDICQRGTSLTIQCQVDSQVTMMFWYRQQPGQSLTLIATANQGSEATYESGFVIDKFPISRPNLTFSTLTVSNMSPEDSSIYLCSALDRATNEKLFFGSGTQLSVL.

V is TRBV11-2 and J is TRBJ2-7, with D tentatively TRBD2 (6 bases). The germline V gene has CDR1 SGHAT and CDR2 FQNNGV. This CDR3 spans 13 amino acids. V was clipped by 5 bases and J by 4 bases, with 12 bases between them. Here the CDR3 reads CASSRAEGYEQYF. The CDR3 nucleotides read TGTGCCAGCAGCCGCGCGGAGGGGTACGAGCAGTACTTC. Supplemented by reference TRBV11-2 and TRBJ2-7, the full variable domain reads EAGVAQSPRYKIIEKRQSVAFWCNPISGHATLYWYQQILGQGPKLLIQFQNNGVVDDSQLPKDRFSAERLKGVDSTLKIQPAKLEDSAVYLCASSRAEGYEQYFGPGTRLTVT.

The chain couples TRBV7-9 to TRBJ2-3; tentative D call: TRBD1 (6 bases). V lost 4 bases and J lost 2, with 22 bases in between. Germline V gene data show CDR1 as SEHNR and CDR2 as FQNEAQ (reference sequence). The CDR3 has 18 amino acids. The CDR3 sequence is CASSSPEMAQGSTDTQYF. For the CDR3, the DNA is TGTGCCAGCAGCTCCCCGGAAATGGCCCAGGGGTCCACAGATACGCAGTATTTT.

The chain uses TRBV15 and TRBJ2-7; 8 nucleotides match TRBD1. CDR3 length: 15 residues. V was pared by 0 bases and J by 2 bases, with 3 bases of the junction left unmatched. Germline V CDR1 and CDR2: LNHNV, YYDKDF (reference sequence). In DNA form, the CDR3 reads TGTGCCACCAGCAGAGATTCAGGGGGCCCCTACGAGCAGTACTTC. This sequence encodes CATSRDSGGPYEQYF.

This clone was found a few times. The V and J genes are TRBV5-4 and TRBJ2-7; no definite D call. Per germline, CDR1 SGHNT and CDR2 YYREEE (reference sequence). V was pared by 5 bases and J by 5 bases, with 17 bases between. The CDR3 totals 14 residues. The CDR3 protein is CASSRGRSGDEQYF. CDR3 bases: TGTGCCAGCAGTAGAGGCAGGAGTGGTGACGAGCAGTACTTC.